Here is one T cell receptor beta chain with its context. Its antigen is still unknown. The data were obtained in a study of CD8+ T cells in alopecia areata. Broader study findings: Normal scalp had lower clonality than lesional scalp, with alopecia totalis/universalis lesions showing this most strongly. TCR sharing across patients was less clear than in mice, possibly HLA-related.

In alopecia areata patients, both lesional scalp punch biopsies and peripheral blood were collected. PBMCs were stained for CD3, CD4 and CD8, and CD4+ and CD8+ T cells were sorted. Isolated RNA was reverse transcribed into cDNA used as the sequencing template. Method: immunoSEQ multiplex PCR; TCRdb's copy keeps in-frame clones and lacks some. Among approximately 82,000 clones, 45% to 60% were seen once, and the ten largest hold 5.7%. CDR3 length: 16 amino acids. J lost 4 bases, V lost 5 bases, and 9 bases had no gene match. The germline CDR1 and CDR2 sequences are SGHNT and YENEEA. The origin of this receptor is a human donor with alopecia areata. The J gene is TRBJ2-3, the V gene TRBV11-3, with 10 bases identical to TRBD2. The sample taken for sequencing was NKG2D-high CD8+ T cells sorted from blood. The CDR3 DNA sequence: TGTGCCAGCAGCACTGCTAGCGGGAGAGCGGCAGATACGCAGTATTTT. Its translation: CASSTASGRAADTQYF. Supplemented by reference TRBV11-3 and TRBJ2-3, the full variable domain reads EAGVVQSPRYKIIEKKQPVAFWCNPISGHNTLYWYLQNLGQGPELLIRYENEEAVDDSQLPKDRFSAERLKGVDSTLKIQPAELGDSAVYLCASSTASGRAADTQYFGPGTRLTVL.